This T cell receptor beta chain appears in the sequencing data of a study of OX40 agonist ivuxolimab in advanced cancers. The wider study: Having had anti-PD-1, anti-PD-L1 or anti-CTLA-4 therapy before was allowed, and under 50% had some.

Repertoires were generated with immunoSEQ multiplex PCR, while TCRdb's copy carries only in-frame clones and drops some. The sample yields some 39,000 clones, around 89% seen once. Drawing of blood for sampling happened at baseline, at cycle 4 day 1, and at cycle 7 day 1. The clonotype was recovered from an adult with an advanced solid tumor such as melanoma, head and neck, liver or kidney cancer. Sequencing was performed on CD4+ or CD8+ T cells sorted from blood, taken in a trial of the OX40 agonist ivuxolimab.

The CDR3 reads CAGLVGGPVDTQYF. The CDR3 DNA sequence: TGTGCCGGCTTAGTCGGGGGGCCTGTAGATACGCAGTATTTT. This chain links TRBV5-3 with TRBJ2-3, with D possibly TRBD2 on 7 matching bases. TRBV5-3 is reported as an ORF; its role is uncertain. The CDR3 consists of 14 residues. V shed 10 bases and J shed 5 bases, with 20 bases lying between them.